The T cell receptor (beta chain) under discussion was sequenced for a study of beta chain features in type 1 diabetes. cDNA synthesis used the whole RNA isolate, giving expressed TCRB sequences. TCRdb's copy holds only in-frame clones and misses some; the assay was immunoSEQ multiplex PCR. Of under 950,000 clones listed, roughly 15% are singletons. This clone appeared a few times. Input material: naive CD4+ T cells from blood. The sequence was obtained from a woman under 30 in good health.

CDR3 region: CASSLTIPYEQYF. In DNA, the CDR3 is TGCGCCAGCAGCTTGACTATACCCTACGAGCAGTACTTC. The genes are TRBV5-1 and TRBJ2-7; D not resolved. There are 13 residues in the CDR3. The V end lost 1 base, the J end lost 2 bases, and 7 bases lay between the germline ends. CDR1 is SGHRS, CDR2 YFSETQ, per germline.